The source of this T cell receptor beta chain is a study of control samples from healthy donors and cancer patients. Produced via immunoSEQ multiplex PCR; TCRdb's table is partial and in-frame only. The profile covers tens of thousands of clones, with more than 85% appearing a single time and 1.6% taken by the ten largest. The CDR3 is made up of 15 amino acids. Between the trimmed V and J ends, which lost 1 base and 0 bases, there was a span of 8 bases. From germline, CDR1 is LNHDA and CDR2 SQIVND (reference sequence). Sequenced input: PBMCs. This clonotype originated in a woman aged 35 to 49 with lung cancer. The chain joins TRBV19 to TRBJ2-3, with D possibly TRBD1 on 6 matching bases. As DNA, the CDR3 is TGTGCCAGTAGTATAGGGGGGCGTAGCACAGATACGCAGTATTTT. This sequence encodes CASSIGGRSTDTQYF.